One and the same sample provided the 2 T cell receptor beta chains below, sequenced in a study of CD8 T cells in ankylosing spondylitis. TCRdb reprocessed the 5' RACE reads via MiXCR and lists one record per CDR3 protein. This table has 200,000 to 250,000 distinct CDR3 sequences, roughly a tenth appearing once. Sequenced material: blood, either unsorted or a sorted T cell fraction (not recorded which). These receptors were taken from a male donor with ankylosing spondylitis or in good health (not recorded which).

This clonotype was seen many times. The rearrangement joins TRBV27 to TRBJ2-2, with D maybe TRBD1 (5 bases). Trimming left V 5 bases short and J 5 bases short, with 15 bases between. Per germline, CDR1 MNHEY and CDR2 SMNVEV (reference sequence). This CDR3 has 15 residues. CDR3 coding DNA: TGTGCCAGCAGTCCGACAGACCCGAGTACCGGGGAGCTGTTTTTT. This sequence encodes CASSPTDPSTGELFF.

This clonotype was counted between two and nine times. The chain joins TRBV7-3 to TRBJ2-7; possibly TRBD1 or TRBD2 for D (6 bases each). Trimming removed 4 bases from V and 6 bases from J, with 16 bases in between. The germline gives CDR1 SGHTA, CDR2 FQGTGA. CDR3 length equals 14 residues. The CDR3 loop reads CASSSSGATGEQYF. In nucleotides, the CDR3 is TGTGCCAGCAGCTCGTCGGGGGCAACCGGCGAGCAGTACTTC.